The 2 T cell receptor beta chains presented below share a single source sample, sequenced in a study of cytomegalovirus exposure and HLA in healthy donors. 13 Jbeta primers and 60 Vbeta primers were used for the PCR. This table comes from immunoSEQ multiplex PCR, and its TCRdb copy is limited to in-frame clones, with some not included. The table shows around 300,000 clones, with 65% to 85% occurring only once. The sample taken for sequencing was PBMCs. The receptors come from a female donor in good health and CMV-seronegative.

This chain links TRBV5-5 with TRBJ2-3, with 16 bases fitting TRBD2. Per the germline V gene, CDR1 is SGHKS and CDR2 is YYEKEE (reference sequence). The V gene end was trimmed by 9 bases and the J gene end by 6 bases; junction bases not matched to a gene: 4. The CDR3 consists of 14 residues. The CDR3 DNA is TGTGCCACGGGACTAGCGGGAGGGTTGGATACGCAGTATTTT. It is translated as CATGLAGGLDTQYF.

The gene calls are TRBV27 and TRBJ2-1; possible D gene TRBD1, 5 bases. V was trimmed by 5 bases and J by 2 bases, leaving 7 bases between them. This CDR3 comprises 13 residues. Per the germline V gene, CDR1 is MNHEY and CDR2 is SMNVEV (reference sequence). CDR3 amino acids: CASSPGTYNEQFF. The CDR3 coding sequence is TGTGCCAGCAGTCCAGGGACCTACAATGAGCAGTTCTTC.